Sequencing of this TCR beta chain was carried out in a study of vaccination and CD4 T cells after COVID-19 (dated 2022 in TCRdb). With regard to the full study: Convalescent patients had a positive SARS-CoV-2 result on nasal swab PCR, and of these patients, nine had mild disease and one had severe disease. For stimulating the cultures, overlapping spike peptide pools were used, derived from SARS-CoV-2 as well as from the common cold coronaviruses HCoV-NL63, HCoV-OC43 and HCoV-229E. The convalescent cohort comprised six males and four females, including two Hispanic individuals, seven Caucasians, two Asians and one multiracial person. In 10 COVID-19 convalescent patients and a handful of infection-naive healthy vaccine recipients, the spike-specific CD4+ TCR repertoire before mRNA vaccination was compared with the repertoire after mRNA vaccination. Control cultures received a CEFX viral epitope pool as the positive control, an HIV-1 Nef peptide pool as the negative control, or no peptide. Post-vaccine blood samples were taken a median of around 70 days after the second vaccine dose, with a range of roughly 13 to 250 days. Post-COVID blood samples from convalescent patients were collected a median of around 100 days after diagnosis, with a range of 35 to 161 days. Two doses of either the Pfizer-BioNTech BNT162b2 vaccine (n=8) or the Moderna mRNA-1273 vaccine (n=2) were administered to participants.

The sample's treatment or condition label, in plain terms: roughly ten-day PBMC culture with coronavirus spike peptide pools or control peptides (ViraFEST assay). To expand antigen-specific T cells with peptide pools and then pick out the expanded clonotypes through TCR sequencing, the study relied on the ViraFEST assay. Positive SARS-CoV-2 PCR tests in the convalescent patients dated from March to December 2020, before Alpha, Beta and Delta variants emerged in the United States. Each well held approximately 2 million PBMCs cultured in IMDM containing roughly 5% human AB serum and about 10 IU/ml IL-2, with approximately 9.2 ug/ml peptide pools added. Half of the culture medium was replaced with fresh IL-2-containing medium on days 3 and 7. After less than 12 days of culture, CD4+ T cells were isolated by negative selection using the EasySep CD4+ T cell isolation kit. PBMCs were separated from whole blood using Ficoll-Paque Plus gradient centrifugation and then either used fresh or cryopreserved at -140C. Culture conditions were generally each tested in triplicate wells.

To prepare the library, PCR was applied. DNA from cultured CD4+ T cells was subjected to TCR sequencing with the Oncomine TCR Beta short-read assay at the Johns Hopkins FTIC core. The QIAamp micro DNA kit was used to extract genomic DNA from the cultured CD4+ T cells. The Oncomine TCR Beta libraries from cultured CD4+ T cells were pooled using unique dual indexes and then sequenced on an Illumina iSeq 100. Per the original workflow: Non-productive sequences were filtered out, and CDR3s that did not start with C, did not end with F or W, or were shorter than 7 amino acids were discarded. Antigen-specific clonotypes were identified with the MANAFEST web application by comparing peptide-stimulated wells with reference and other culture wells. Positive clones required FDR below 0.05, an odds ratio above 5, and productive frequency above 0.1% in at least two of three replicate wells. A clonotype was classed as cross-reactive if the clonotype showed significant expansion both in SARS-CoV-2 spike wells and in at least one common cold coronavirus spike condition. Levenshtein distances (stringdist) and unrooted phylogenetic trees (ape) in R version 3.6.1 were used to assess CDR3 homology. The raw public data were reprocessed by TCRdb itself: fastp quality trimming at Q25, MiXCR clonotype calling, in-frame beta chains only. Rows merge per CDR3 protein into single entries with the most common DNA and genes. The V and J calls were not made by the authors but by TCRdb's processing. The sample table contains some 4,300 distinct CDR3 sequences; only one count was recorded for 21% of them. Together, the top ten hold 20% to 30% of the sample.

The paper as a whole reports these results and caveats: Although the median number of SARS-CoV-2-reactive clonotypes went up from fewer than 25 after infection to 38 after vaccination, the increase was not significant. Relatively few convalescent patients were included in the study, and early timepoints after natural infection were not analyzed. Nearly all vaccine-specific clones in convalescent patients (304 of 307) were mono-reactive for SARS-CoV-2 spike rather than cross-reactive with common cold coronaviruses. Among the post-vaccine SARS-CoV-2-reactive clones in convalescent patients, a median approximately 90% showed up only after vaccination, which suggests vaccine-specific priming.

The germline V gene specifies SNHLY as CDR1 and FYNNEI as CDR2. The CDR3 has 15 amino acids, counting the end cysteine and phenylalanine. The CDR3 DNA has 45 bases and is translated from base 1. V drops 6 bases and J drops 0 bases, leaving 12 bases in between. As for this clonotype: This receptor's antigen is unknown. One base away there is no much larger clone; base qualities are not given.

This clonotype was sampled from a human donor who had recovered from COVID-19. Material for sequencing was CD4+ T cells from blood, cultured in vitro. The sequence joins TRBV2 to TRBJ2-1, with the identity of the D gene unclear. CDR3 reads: CASSLDKSSYNEQFF. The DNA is TGTGCCAGCAGCCTAGACAAGAGCTCCTACAATGAGCAGTTCTTC.